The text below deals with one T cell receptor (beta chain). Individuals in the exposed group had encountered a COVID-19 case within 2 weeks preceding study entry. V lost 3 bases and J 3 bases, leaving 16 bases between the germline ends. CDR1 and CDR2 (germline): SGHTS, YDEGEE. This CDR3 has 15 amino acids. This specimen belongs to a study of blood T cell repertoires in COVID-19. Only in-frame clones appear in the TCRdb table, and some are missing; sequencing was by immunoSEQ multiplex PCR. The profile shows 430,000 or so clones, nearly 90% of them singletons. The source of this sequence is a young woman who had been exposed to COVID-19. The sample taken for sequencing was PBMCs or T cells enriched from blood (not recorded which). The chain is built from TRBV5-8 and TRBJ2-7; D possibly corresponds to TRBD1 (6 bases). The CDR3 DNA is TGTGCCAGCAGCTCCACAGGGATGGGGAGCTACGAGCAGTACTTC. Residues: CASSSTGMGSYEQYF.